A single sample is the source of the 19 T cell receptor beta chains below, sequenced in a study of T cell responses to AZD1222 COVID-19 vaccine (dated by TCRdb to the early 2020s). The time point tag for this specimen amounts to: baseline before first vaccination. Interpreted using the paper, the treatment or condition label stands for: meningococcal conjugate vaccine given as trial control. Libraries came from the immunoSEQ multiplex PCR assay. Entries here come from immuneACCESS through TCRdb and include only in-frame sequences with V and J called. Some clones fail to appear in such tables; in the studies checked, an unresolved V gene covers under half of the shortfall, and the cause of the remainder is unknown. For this sample the table gives under 150,000 clones, of which 70% to 90% were detected only once. The ten most abundant clones make up around 3.9% of the sample. The sequencing used peripheral blood, collected on day 0 of MenACWY control vaccination. These receptors all stem from an adult in good health.

The chain couples TRBV29-1 to TRBJ2-3; 13 bases align to TRBD2. CDR1 and CDR2 from the germline V gene are SQVTM and ANQGSEA. The CDR3 has 17 residues. J lost 3 bases, V lost 2 bases, and 8 bases had no gene match. CDR3 amino acids: CSVEHSTSGGGTDTQYF. The CDR3 DNA is TGCAGCGTTGAACATTCAACTAGCGGGGGGGGAACAGATACGCAGTATTTT.

This clone was detected a few times. The chain combines TRBV29-1 with TRBJ1-1, with D hard to call. CDR3 length: 14 residues. Germline V gene lookup returns CDR1 SQVTM and CDR2 ANQGSEA. V dropped 7 bases and J dropped 0 bases, with 15 bases sitting between them. CDR3 bases: TGCAGCGCTCGACTCGACGCCATGAACACTGAAGCTTTCTTT. This sequence encodes CSARLDAMNTEAFF.

This chain uses TRBV7-9 with TRBJ1-2, with a possible D match to TRBD1 (6 bases). Germline V gene sequence: CDR1 SEHNR, CDR2 FQNEAQ (reference sequence). This CDR3 has 15 residues. The V end was cut by 11 bases, the J end by 8 bases, with 27 bases between. The DNA of the CDR3 is TGTGCCTTCACAAGGGGGGCCCCAAATAACCTAGGCTACACCTTC. Residues: CAFTRGAPNNLGYTF.

This clone was seen a single time. The J gene is TRBJ1-2, the V gene TRBV7-2; no firm D call. Germline V gives CDR1 SGHTA, CDR2 FQGNSA. The CDR3 is 14 amino acids. Trimming shortened V by 5 bases and J by 2 bases, and 12 bases separated the two germline ends. This CDR3 is CASSPAGANYGYTF. In DNA, the CDR3 is TGTGCCAGCAGCCCGGCAGGTGCGAACTATGGCTACACCTTC.

This rearrangement joins TRBV20-1 to TRBJ1-1; the D is unclear. From germline, CDR1 is DFQATT and CDR2 SNEGSKA (reference sequence). V was pared by 3 bases and J by 2 bases, with 10 bases between. This CDR3 comprises 13 residues. CDR3 protein: CSASRHTNTEAFF. The CDR3 nucleotides read TGCAGTGCTAGTCGCCACACCAACACTGAAGCTTTCTTT.

This chain links TRBV27 with TRBJ1-6; the match to TRBD1 covers 8 bases. The V gene end was trimmed by 2 bases and the J gene end by 7 bases; junction bases not matched to a gene: 7. Germline V lookup: CDR1 MNHEY, CDR2 SMNVEV (reference sequence). The CDR3 spans 16 residues. The CDR3 DNA sequence: TGTGCCAGCAGTTTACAGGGGGCGCTTCTCAATTCACCCCTCCACTTT. Translated, it gives CASSLQGALLNSPLHF.

This chain joins TRBV3-1 (or the pseudogene TRBV3-2) and TRBJ1-2; 9 bases are a match to TRBD1. The CDR3 totals 15 residues. Germline CDR1 LGHDT, CDR2 YNNKEL (reference sequence). V was clipped by 6 bases and J by 3 bases; unmatched bases: 8. The CDR3 DNA follows: TGTGCCAGCAGGAGACAGGGGGGAGGGGACTATGGCTACACCTTC. This sequence encodes CASRRQGGGDYGYTF.

The genes are TRBV5-1 and TRBJ1-5; possible D gene TRBD1, 5 bases. V shed 0 bases and J shed 5 bases, with 12 bases lying between them. Germline lookup yields CDR1 SGHRS and CDR2 YFSETQ. The CDR3 covers 15 residues. This CDR3 reads CASSLVWGVDQPQHF. The CDR3 DNA is TGCGCCAGCAGCTTGGTATGGGGGGTGGATCAGCCCCAGCATTTT.

This sequence joins TRBV11-2 and TRBJ2-1; D is unresolved. The CDR3 is made up of 16 amino acids. V dropped 1 base and J dropped 0 bases, with 10 bases sitting between them. CDR1 is SGHAT, CDR2 FQNNGV, per germline. In DNA form, the CDR3 reads TGTGCCAGCAGCTTAGGTTCCCTGAGCTCCTACAATGAGCAGTTCTTC. It translates to CASSLGSLSSYNEQFF.

The chain combines TRBV6-6 with TRBJ2-1; D possibly corresponds to TRBD1 (5 bases). V shed 0 bases and J shed 8 bases, with 11 bases lying between them. The CDR3 length is 14 residues. Germline values: CDR1 MNHNY, CDR2 SVGAGI (reference sequence). This CDR3 is CASSYSTARDEQFF. CDR3 in DNA: TGTGCCAGCAGTTACTCGACAGCTCGGGATGAGCAGTTCTTC.

The table lists this clone with a count of one. The chain combines TRBV11-1 with TRBJ1-2; possible D gene TRBD1, 6 bases. Trimming took 4 bases from V and 4 from J, leaving 10 bases between them. The CDR3 is made up of 13 amino acids. Germline CDR1 is SGHAT and CDR2 is FQDESV (reference sequence). CDR3 sequence (DNA): TGTGCCAGCAGCTCGAACAGGGCCTATGGCTACACCTTC. This translates into CASSSNRAYGYTF. Based on the CDR3 plus reference TRBV11-1 and TRBJ1-2, the full variable domain is EAEVAQSPRYKITEKSQAVAFWCDPISGHATLYWYRQILGQGPELLVQFQDESVVDDSQLPKDRFSAERLKGVDSTLKIQPAELGDSAMYLCASSSNRAYGYTFGSGTRLTVV.

V gene TRBV2 combines with J gene TRBJ1-4; D uncertain. The CDR3 length is 12 residues. Trimming shortened V by 6 bases and J by 11 bases, and 13 bases separated the two germline ends. Germline V gene data show CDR1 as SNHLY and CDR2 as FYNNEI. CDR3 region: CASRKDLGKLFF. As DNA, the CDR3 is TGTGCCAGCAGGAAAGACCTGGGTAAACTGTTTTTT. The whole variable domain, remainder taken from reference TRBV2 and TRBJ1-4, is EPEVTQTPSHQVTQMGQEVILRCVPISNHLYFYWYRQILGQKVEFLVSFYNNEISEKSEIFDDQFSVERPDGSNFTLKIRSTKLEDSAMYFCASRKDLGKLFFGSGTQLSVL.

This clone was picked up a small number of times. The rearrangement joins TRBV28 to TRBJ1-2, with 8 bases lining up with TRBD1. Germline trimming cut 3 bases from V and 4 bases from J; bases unmatched to any gene: 7. In germline, CDR1 is MDHEN, CDR2 SYDVKM. This CDR3 contains 15 residues. The CDR3 reads CASSFPWTGSYGYTF. The CDR3 DNA sequence: TGTGCCAGCAGTTTCCCTTGGACAGGGAGCTATGGCTACACCTTC.

CDR3 region: CASSDGQIEQYF. The CDR3 DNA is TGTGCCAGCAGTGACGGGCAGATCGAGCAGTACTTC. The chain is built from TRBV2 and TRBJ2-7; D gene uncertain. The CDR3 sequence is 12 residues long. V was clipped by 3 bases and J by 6 bases, with 9 bases between them. Per the germline V gene, CDR1 is SNHLY and CDR2 is FYNNEI.

The J gene is TRBJ2-7, the V gene TRBV5-8; D ambiguous. The length of the CDR3 is 12 residues. Trimming pared 5 bases from V and 7 bases from J, leaving 13 bases between. Looked up from germline, CDR1 is SGHTS and CDR2 is YDEGEE. The CDR3 loop reads CASSYAVGEQYF. In DNA form, the CDR3 reads TGTGCCAGCAGTTACGCCGTAGGGGAGCAGTACTTC.

The chain employs TRBV9 and TRBJ1-1; 8 nucleotides match TRBD1. Germline CDR1 SGDLS, CDR2 YYNGEE. The CDR3 runs 12 residues. Germline trimming cut 4 bases from V and 7 bases from J; bases unmatched to any gene: 3. The CDR3 DNA reads as TGTGCCAGCAGCTCGGGGACAGGTGAAGCTTTCTTT. It specifies CASSSGTGEAFF.

The CDR3 region has the DNA TGCGCCAGCAGCCAATCTTCCGGGACAGGTCCTGAAAACTTAAATTCACCCCTCCACTTT. This translates into CASSQSSGTGPENLNSPLHF. The chain is built from TRBV4-3 and TRBJ1-6; 8 nucleotides match TRBD1. V trimming: 2 bases; J trimming: 7 bases; junction bases outside the gene matches: 19. The CDR3 spans 20 residues. Germline CDR1 is LGHNA and CDR2 is YSLEER.

The chain employs TRBV19 and TRBJ2-2; maybe TRBD2 (6 bases). The CDR3 is 14 residues long. CDR1 and CDR2 from the germline V gene are LNHDA and SQIVND (reference sequence). V was pared by 10 bases and J by 4 bases, with 16 bases between. The CDR3 region is CATWDGGSTGELFF. DNA of the CDR3: TGTGCCACCTGGGACGGAGGGTCCACCGGGGAGCTGTTTTTT.

The chain joins TRBV6-2 or TRBV6-3 to TRBJ2-1; D gene ambiguous. Deletions cut 2 bases from V and 7 bases from J, with 3 bases between. The length of the CDR3 is 11 residues. Germline-derived CDR1 and CDR2 are MNHEY and SVGEGT. In DNA form, the CDR3 reads TGTGCCAGCAGTTACGAAAATGAGCAGTTCTTC. Protein sequence: CASSYENEQFF.